The clone carrying this TCR beta chain was counted only a few times. What it recognizes is unknown. The data are from a study of molecular identifiers for immune sequencing clone quantification. Both previously described methods and listed TCR primers were employed to make bulk TCR libraries. TCRdb reanalysed the PCR reads using MiXCR and keeps one entry per CDR3 protein. The sample includes nearly 650,000 distinct CDR3 sequences, around 25% seen only once; the top ten take 0.78%. Findings and limits, study-wide: Same-barcode identical TCR molecules could make highly expanded clones look smaller than they are.

Libraries used roughly 18,000 to 1,000,000 sorted naive CD8 T cells and 10%, 30% or 50% RNA input. The authors gated naive CD8 T cells as CD8+CD4-CCR7+CD45RA+ for sorting. This CDR3 has 14 amino acids. In germline, CDR1 is SGHRS, CDR2 YFSETQ. V dropped 2 bases and J dropped 0 bases, with 8 bases sitting between them. The receptor was derived from a human donor in good health. Some libraries in this study had Jurkat cell RNA spiked in. The genes are TRBV5-1 and TRBJ1-1, with unresolved D. Sequenced: naive CD8+ T cells from blood, with Jurkat cell RNA spiked in. The subset here: FACS-sorted CD8+CD4-CCR7+CD45RA+ naive T cells. CDR3 nucleotide sequence: TGCGCCAGCAGCTTTAAAGGAGTGAACACTGAAGCTTTCTTT. Translated, it gives CASSFKGVNTEAFF. The full variable domain, with the rest looked up from reference TRBV5-1 and TRBJ1-1, is KAGVTQTPRYLIKTRGQQVTLSCSPISGHRSVSWYQQTPGQGLQFLFEYFSETQRNKGNFPGRFSGRQFSNSRSEMNVSTLELGDSALYLCASSFKGVNTEAFFGQGTRLTVV.